These 15 T cell receptor beta chains originate from one sample sequenced in a study of T cells after posttransplantation cyclophosphamide. Busulfan-fludarabine conditioning, marrow transplant, and cyclophosphamide on days +3 and +4 were administered. The method was immunoSEQ multiplex PCR; TCRdb's version includes in-frame clones alone and lacks a portion of them. The top ten clones hold around 4.5% of a sample with 5,500 to 8,000 clones, more than 90% of them seen once. The sequenced sample was CD8+ T cells sorted from blood, obtained after allogeneic stem cell transplant with posttransplant cyclophosphamide. The receptors stem from a male patient over 55 who received an allogeneic stem cell transplant from a related donor and was CMV-positive. Some T cells could come from the graft donor.

The rearrangement joins TRBV19 to TRBJ1-1; D possibly corresponds to TRBD1 (6 bases). The CDR3 runs 13 residues. V lost 4 bases and J 4 bases, leaving 10 bases between the germline ends. CDR1 is LNHDA and CDR2 is SQIVND in the germline V gene (reference sequence). CDR3 residues: CASSKVQGTEAFF. The CDR3 DNA reads TGTGCCAGTAGTAAAGTACAGGGCACTGAAGCTTTCTTT.

The chain recombines TRBV5-6 with TRBJ2-4; D perhaps matches TRBD2 (5 bases). Trimming shortened V by 2 bases and J by 4 bases, and 7 bases separated the two germline ends. CDR1 SGHDT and CDR2 YYEEEE come from the germline V gene. This CDR3 spans 13 amino acids. This CDR3 is CASSLGGKNIQYF. CDR3 nucleotides: TGTGCCAGCAGCTTAGGAGGAAAAAACATTCAGTACTTC.

The chain carries TRBV9 and TRBJ2-2, with 8 bases aligning to TRBD2. CDR1 and CDR2 (germline): SGDLS, YYNGEE. Unmatched junction bases numbered 6, after V lost 4 bases and J lost 4 bases. The CDR3 runs to 15 residues. The CDR3 coding sequence is TGTGCCAGCAGCCCGGGGGGGGGCTTCACCGGGGAGCTGTTTTTT. This gives the protein CASSPGGGFTGELFF. Variable domain in full (rest from reference TRBV9 and TRBJ2-2): DSGVTQTPKHLITATGQRVTLRCSPRSGDLSVYWYQQSLDQGLQFLIQYYNGEERAKGNILERFSAQQFPDLHSELNLSSLELGDSALYFCASSPGGGFTGELFFGEGSRLTVL.

The chain carries TRBV7-9 and TRBJ2-2, with D perhaps TRBD2 (6 bases). This CDR3 contains 14 residues. Trimming took 5 bases from V and 6 from J, leaving 13 bases between them. Germline V gene sequence: CDR1 SEHNR, CDR2 FQNEAQ (reference sequence). CDR3: CASSDGSEAGELFF. The DNA for the CDR3 is TGTGCCAGCAGCGACGGGAGCGAAGCCGGGGAGCTGTTTTTT.

V and J are TRBV2 and TRBJ1-5; possible D gene TRBD1, 5 bases. Germline lookup yields CDR1 SNHLY and CDR2 FYNNEI. V lost 0 bases, J lost 5 bases, and 14 bases lay in between. CDR3 size: 16 residues. CDR3 in DNA: TGTGCCAGCAGTGAAGCCATTTTTGGGGGGGATCAGCCCCAGCATTTT. Its protein product is CASSEAIFGGDQPQHF.

The count of this clone is one. The genes are TRBV7-9 and TRBJ2-5, with 9 positions matching TRBD1. The DNA end is a closer match to TRBJ2-7, so the J assignment may be wrong. The CDR3 is 14 residues long. In germline, CDR1 is SEHNR, CDR2 FQNEAQ (reference sequence). CDR3 in DNA: TGTGCCAGCAGCTCGAGGGACAGGGTCTACGAGCAGTACTTC. As protein: CASSSRDRVYEQYF.

The V gene is TRBV27, the J gene TRBJ1-5; weak D call: TRBD1 (5 bases). This CDR3 is 14 amino acids long. Germline assignment: CDR1 MNHEY and CDR2 SMNVEV (reference sequence). Deletions cut 2 bases from V and 7 bases from J, with 12 bases between. The CDR3 is CASSLGGARQPQHF. The CDR3 nucleotides are TGTGCCAGCAGTTTAGGCGGGGCAAGGCAGCCCCAGCATTTT.

Only one count was recorded for this clone. This chain links TRBV29-1 with TRBJ1-1; D call uncertain. The CDR3 has 12 residues. Germline assignment: CDR1 SQVTM and CDR2 ANQGSEA. Trimming cost V 3 bases and J 2 bases, with 7 bases left between them. The CDR3 bases are TGCAGCGTTGATCGTCCCAACACTGAAGCTTTCTTT. Amino acids: CSVDRPNTEAFF.

The CDR3 is CASSLALQAREQYF. Here the CDR3 DNA reads TGTGCCAGCAGCTTAGCGTTGCAGGCCAGGGAGCAGTACTTC. The chain joins TRBV7-9 to TRBJ2-7, with D unclear. V was trimmed by 0 bases and J by 7 bases, leaving 13 bases between them. The CDR3 is 14 residues long. The germline gives CDR1 SEHNR, CDR2 FQNEAQ (reference sequence).

This clone appeared once. The V and J genes are TRBV9 and TRBJ2-7; unclear D gene. Germline CDR1 SGDLS, CDR2 YYNGEE. The CDR3 length is 15 residues. Trimming left V 0 bases short and J 0 bases short, with 10 bases between. This chain's CDR3 is CASSVDGSPSYEQYF. The CDR3 region has the DNA TGTGCCAGCAGCGTAGACGGGTCCCCCTCCTACGAGCAGTACTTC.

The V and J genes are TRBV27 and TRBJ1-2; TRBD1 matches at 7 bases. CDR3 length: 15 residues. CDR1 is MNHEY and CDR2 is SMNVEV in the germline V gene (reference sequence). Trimming removed 4 bases from V and 6 bases from J; junction bases left unmatched: 11. The CDR3 nucleotides read TGTGCCAGCAGTTCCATGACAGGGTTCAGTGATGGCTACACCTTC. Translation: CASSSMTGFSDGYTF.

V is TRBV23-1 and J is TRBJ1-4; no firm D call. TRBV23-1 is an open reading frame whose function is uncertain. The CDR3 has 14 residues. The V end was cut by 4 bases, the J end by 2 bases, with 8 bases between. The CDR3 region has the DNA TGCGCCAGCAGTCGCGGCTGTACTAATGAAAAACTGTTTTTT. It translates to CASSRGCTNEKLFF.

The count of this clone is one. V gene TRBV19 combines with J gene TRBJ1-2; D might be TRBD1 (6 bases). The germline V gene encodes CDR1 LNHDA and CDR2 SQIVND (reference sequence). The V gene lost 5 bases and the J gene lost 7 bases, with 11 bases spanning the gap. The CDR3 has 12 residues. CDR3 coding DNA: TGTGCCAGTAGTGTGGGACACGTTGGCTACACCTTC. This encodes CASSVGHVGYTF.

The V call is TRBV28, the J call TRBJ2-1; maybe TRBD2 (5 bases). Per the germline V gene, CDR1 is MDHEN and CDR2 is SYDVKM. Trimming left V 4 bases short and J 0 bases short, with 7 bases between. This CDR3 is built from 14 residues. CDR3 in DNA: TGTGCCAGCAGTTCCCGGGACTCCTACAATGAGCAGTTCTTC. Translating it yields CASSSRDSYNEQFF.

The chain uses TRBV2 and TRBJ2-5, with 8 bases identical to TRBD2. The ends lost 1 base at V and 2 bases at J; junction bases unmatched: 9. From germline, CDR1 is SNHLY and CDR2 FYNNEI. The CDR3 is 17 residues long. CDR3 sequence: CASSEGFMGLGQETQYF. The CDR3, as DNA: TGTGCCAGCAGTGAAGGGTTCATGGGACTAGGGCAAGAGACCCAGTACTTC.